The sequence of this T cell receptor beta chain was determined in a study of blood T cell repertoires in COVID-19. Study details: The samples span acute and convalescent COVID-19 from the United States, Italy and Spain. PBMCs, B-cell-depleted T cells, or T cells were the source of the cDNA or gDNA that made up the material.

The CDR3 contains 13 residues. The V segment lost 6 bases and the J segment 9 bases; nucleotides outside the gene matches: 6. Germline V CDR1 and CDR2: MDHEN, SYDVKM. Ages ranged from roughly 18 to 100 years, with residence in 24 US areas. TCRdb's table, derived via immunoSEQ multiplex PCR, lists solely in-frame clones and lacks some. The data show 310,000 or so clones, with approximately 90% seen just once and 8% to 9.5% held by the top ten. The chain combines TRBV28 with TRBJ2-3; 10 bases are a match to TRBD2. The clonotype originates from a woman younger than 35 who had recovered from COVID-19. Sequenced material: PBMCs or T cells enriched from blood (not recorded which). Here the CDR3 DNA reads TGTGCCAGCAGAAAGACTAGCGGGCGCACGCAGTATTTT. Translation: CASRKTSGRTQYF.